The clone carrying this TCR beta chain was counted between two and nine times. No antigen is known for it. The data belong to a study of identical twins. Healthy Caucasian donors formed the entire cohort. Study-level findings and limits: Models underestimated out-of-frame TCR alpha sharing in monozygotic twins.

Each CDR3 protein is one row after TCRdb ran MiXCR on the 5' RACE reads. The sample carries 420,000 or so distinct CDR3 sequences, roughly 18% recorded once. V lost 6 bases to trimming and J lost 1 base; unmatched junction nucleotides: 1. Per germline, CDR1 ENHRY and CDR2 SYGVKD. The CDR3 totals 13 residues. This sequence originates from a man aged 50-60 years in good health. Sequenced input: naive T cells sorted from blood. The chain employs TRBV10-3 and TRBJ2-3; 7 positions agree with TRBD2. The CDR3 region is CAIRGGGTDTQYF. CDR3 in DNA: TGTGCCATCAGGGGGGGGGGCACAGATACGCAGTATTTT.